The 12 T cell receptor beta chains presented below share a single source sample, sequenced in a study of shared clonotypes between healthy human individuals. Profiled with immunoSEQ multiplex PCR; TCRdb holds only in-frame clones, not every one. This sample has about 2.4 million clones, with approximately 93% found just once. The sample taken for sequencing was naive CD4+ T cells from PBMCs. Subset denoted: CD45RA+ positively selected. The receptors come from a man between 18 and 29 years old in good health. Some clones in this sample may be carry-over from other donors' samples.

This sequence joins TRBV7-8 and TRBJ2-2; 7 nucleotides align to TRBD2. Germline-derived CDR1 and CDR2 are SGHVS and FQNEAQ. J gave up 4 bases and V 4 bases, and 9 bases lay outside the gene matches. The CDR3 loop spans 16 amino acids. The chain's CDR3 is CASSWSGNVVTGELFF. CDR3 bases: TGTGCCAGCAGCTGGAGCGGGAATGTGGTCACCGGGGAGCTGTTTTTT.

This chain connects TRBV7-9 to TRBJ2-1, with 15 bases aligning to TRBD2. Germline CDR1 reads SEHNR; CDR2 reads FQNEAQ (reference sequence). This CDR3 is 18 amino acids long. Trimming removed 5 bases from V and 0 bases from J; junction bases left unmatched: 5. The CDR3 is CASSIGLAGGPSYNEQFF. In DNA, the CDR3 is TGTGCCAGCAGCATAGGACTAGCGGGAGGGCCCTCCTACAATGAGCAGTTCTTC. The full variable domain, completed using reference TRBV7-9 and TRBJ2-1, is DTGVSQNPRHKITKRGQNVTFRCDPISEHNRLYWYRQTLGQGPEFLTYFQNEAQLEKSRLLSDRFSAERPKGSFSTLEIQRTEQGDSAMYLCASSIGLAGGPSYNEQFFGPGTRLTVL.

This chain connects TRBV2 to TRBJ2-3, with D possibly matching TRBD2 (6 bases). V lost 7 bases and J 10 bases, leaving 18 bases between the germline ends. This CDR3 region has 13 residues. Germline lookup yields CDR1 SNHLY and CDR2 FYNNEI. CDR3 bases: TGTGCCAGCACGGTGGTGGGGAGGAGTGCGCAGTATTTT. Protein: CASTVVGRSAQYF.

This chain joins TRBV2 and TRBJ2-1; 7 bases line up with TRBD1. There are 15 residues in the CDR3. Trimming at V came to 6 bases and at J to 4 bases, leaving 9 bases not matched to a gene. The germline V gene encodes CDR1 SNHLY and CDR2 FYNNEI. The CDR3 spells CASSVDRADYNEQFF. CDR3 nucleotides: TGTGCCAGCAGCGTAGACAGGGCGGATTACAATGAGCAGTTCTTC.

This sequence joins TRBV4-3 and TRBJ2-5, with 9 bases lining up with TRBD1. Trimming cost V 2 bases and J 7 bases; bases outside gene matches: 17. Germline CDR1 reads LGHNA; CDR2 reads YSLEER. The CDR3 is 18 residues long. CDR3 loop: CASSQIPPGTGYEGTQYF. CDR3 in DNA: TGCGCCAGCAGCCAAATTCCCCCCGGGACAGGGTATGAAGGGACCCAGTACTTC.

This chain uses TRBV19 with TRBJ2-7; TRBD1 matches 8 bases. V gave up 3 bases and J gave up 5 bases; unmatched junction bases: 9. The CDR3 consists of 15 residues. Germline CDR1 reads LNHDA; CDR2 reads SQIVND (reference sequence). As DNA, the CDR3 is TGTGCCAGTAGTATCTCGGGCAGGGGGCGGGACGAGCAGTACTTC. Its translation: CASSISGRGRDEQYF. Full variable domain (rest looked up from reference TRBV19 and TRBJ2-7): DGGITQSPKYLFRKEGQNVTLSCEQNLNHDAMYWYRQDPGQGLRLIYYSQIVNDFQKGDIAEGYSVSREKKESFPLTVTSAQKNPTAFYLCASSISGRGRDEQYFGPGTRLTVT.

The chain couples TRBV6-5 to TRBJ1-1; TRBD1 might be the D (5 bases). V lost 0 bases and J 6 bases, leaving 11 bases between the germline ends. The CDR3 covers 14 residues. Germline V lookup: CDR1 MNHEY, CDR2 SVGAGI. The chain's CDR3 is CASSYSTRGPEAFF. The CDR3 nucleotides are TGTGCCAGCAGTTACTCGACGAGGGGTCCTGAAGCTTTCTTT.

CDR3 DNA: TGTGCCAGCAGAACCACTAGCGGTCCCCAAGAGACCCAGTACTTC. Amino acids: CASRTTSGPQETQYF. This chain connects TRBV6-6 to TRBJ2-5; 8 bases agree with TRBD2. V shed 6 bases and J 1 base; nucleotides not matched to a gene: 7. The CDR3 contains 15 residues. Germline V gives CDR1 MNHNY, CDR2 SVGAGI (reference sequence).

The chain couples TRBV6-6 to TRBJ1-2; tentative D call: TRBD1 (5 bases). The germline V and J ends were trimmed by 2 bases and 6 bases, with 10 bases remaining between them. CDR1 and CDR2 (germline): MNHNY, SVGAGI (reference sequence). The CDR3 runs to 13 residues. CDR3 coding DNA: TGTGCCAGCAGTTACAGGGGATCAAATGGCTACACCTTC. It yields the protein CASSYRGSNGYTF.

V is TRBV13 and J is TRBJ1-2, with D unresolved. The germline V and J ends were trimmed by 5 bases and 4 bases, with 14 bases remaining between them. The CDR3 length is 14 residues. Germline V gene sequence: CDR1 PRHDT, CDR2 FYEKMQ (reference sequence). CDR3 nucleotides: TGTGCCAGCAGCATGTATGCCCCTTCCTATGGCTACACCTTC. Its protein is CASSMYAPSYGYTF.

V usage is TRBV7-3 and J usage is TRBJ2-1; TRBD2 aligns across 14 bases. The V gene end was trimmed by 5 bases and the J gene end by 2 bases; junction bases not matched to a gene: 2. There are 16 residues in the CDR3. Germline V CDR1 and CDR2: SGHTA, FQGTGA. As DNA, the CDR3 is TGTGCCAGCAGCCGGACTAGCGGGGGGACCTACAATGAGCAGTTCTTC. As protein: CASSRTSGGTYNEQFF.

J is TRBJ1-2 and V is TRBV6-5, with D unclear. Trimming stripped 0 bases from V and 0 bases from J, with 11 bases between. This CDR3 contains 16 residues. Germline lookup yields CDR1 MNHEY and CDR2 SVGAGI. CDR3 in DNA: TGTGCCAGCAGTTACTCGTCGGCGGAGGCTAACTATGGCTACACCTTC. As protein: CASSYSSAEANYGYTF.